This passage covers 7 T cell receptor beta chains from one sample sequenced in a study of CD8+CD57+ T cells in acquired aplastic anemia. The TCR beta profiling, which covered VDJ combination and CDR3 sequence, was carried out using genomic DNA as the template. TCRdb itself ran the reads through MiXCR, one entry per CDR3 protein. The sample holds 120,000 or so distinct CDR3 sequences, 30% to 45% seen once. Before being chosen for sequencing, patients had shown CD8+CD57+ cell expansion by flow cytometry. The sample comprised sorted CD4+, CD8+, or CD8+CD57+ T cells (not recorded which) from PBMCs. The receptors come from a human donor with aplastic anemia.

A note on this clonotype: A much larger clone differs from this one at a single base, so this may be a read error. The chain combines TRBV9 with TRBJ2-2; TRBD1 or TRBD2 may be the D gene (5 bases each). The germline V gene encodes CDR1 SGDLS and CDR2 YYNGEE. This CDR3 comprises 15 residues. The CDR3 bases are TGTGCCGGCAGCGTATTCGTGACGGGACCCGGGGAGCTGTTTTTT. It codes for CAGSVFVTGPGELFF.

This clonotype was counted ten times or more. The genes are TRBV3-1 and TRBJ1-2, with D perhaps matching TRBD1 (6 bases). The V and J ends lost 2 bases and 1 base respectively, with 11 bases between them. The length of the CDR3 is 15 residues. The germline CDR1 and CDR2 sequences are LGHDT and YNNKEL (reference sequence). Written as DNA, the CDR3 is TGTGCCAGCAGCCAACCAGGGGTTATTAACTATGGCTACACCTTC. Translated: CASSQPGVINYGYTF.

This clonotype was picked up a small number of times. A read error may explain this, as a much larger clone is one base away. Since the CDR3 does not end with the conserved phenylalanine or tryptophan, this likely comes from a read error. The genes are TRBV6-1 and TRBJ1-2; D not certain. V was cut by 0 bases and J by 7 bases, with 9 bases left in between. Germline values: CDR1 MNHNS, CDR2 SASEGT. The CDR3 has 13 amino acids. CDR3 DNA sequence: TGTGCCAGCAGTGAAGCCTGGGTGGGTGGCTACACCCTC. This codes for CASSEAWVGGYTL.

This clonotype was seen repeatedly, ten times or more. The V gene is TRBV6-1, the J gene TRBJ2-3; D possibly corresponds to TRBD2 (5 bases). With 3 bases removed from V and 4 bases from J, the gap between germline ends came to 14 bases. Germline CDR1 reads MNHNS; CDR2 reads SASEGT. The CDR3 spans 15 residues. The CDR3 here is CASSDTGPGADTQYF. Written as DNA, the CDR3 is TGTGCCAGCAGTGATACTGGGCCCGGGGCAGATACGCAGTATTTT.

On this clonotype itself: This could be a read error, since a much larger clone is one nucleotide away. The CDR3 sequence: CASIQGGRADTQYF. The DNA of the CDR3 is TGTGCCAGCATACAGGGGGGAAGGGCAGATACGCAGTATTTT. The genes are TRBV6-1 and TRBJ2-3; 8 bases fit TRBD1. The CDR3 is made up of 14 amino acids. Germline V gene lookup returns CDR1 MNHNS and CDR2 SASEGT. Unmatched junction bases numbered 7, after V lost 7 bases and J lost 4 bases.

This clonotype appeared many times. The V call is TRBV10-3, the J call TRBJ2-2; TRBD2 matches at 8 bases. The ends lost 10 bases at V and 0 bases at J; junction bases unmatched: 4. CDR3 length: 14 amino acids. Germline assignment: CDR1 ENHRY and CDR2 SYGVKD. The CDR3 DNA sequence: TGTGCCACCGGGGGGGGGGCGAACACCGGGGAGCTGTTTTTT. Translating gives CATGGGANTGELFF.

In its sample, this clonotype was seen many times. V gene TRBV9 combines with J gene TRBJ1-3; the D gene is possibly TRBD1 (6 bases). V dropped 4 bases and J dropped 0 bases, with 11 bases sitting between them. CDR1 and CDR2 from the germline V gene are SGDLS and YYNGEE. The CDR3 sequence is 15 residues long. The CDR3 here is CASSPSGASGNTIYF. The CDR3 nucleotides are TGTGCCAGCAGCCCCTCGGGGGCCTCTGGAAACACCATATATTTT. The full variable domain, completed using reference TRBV9 and TRBJ1-3, is DSGVTQTPKHLITATGQRVTLRCSPRSGDLSVYWYQQSLDQGLQFLIQYYNGEERAKGNILERFSAQQFPDLHSELNLSSLELGDSALYFCASSPSGASGNTIYFGEGSWLTVV.